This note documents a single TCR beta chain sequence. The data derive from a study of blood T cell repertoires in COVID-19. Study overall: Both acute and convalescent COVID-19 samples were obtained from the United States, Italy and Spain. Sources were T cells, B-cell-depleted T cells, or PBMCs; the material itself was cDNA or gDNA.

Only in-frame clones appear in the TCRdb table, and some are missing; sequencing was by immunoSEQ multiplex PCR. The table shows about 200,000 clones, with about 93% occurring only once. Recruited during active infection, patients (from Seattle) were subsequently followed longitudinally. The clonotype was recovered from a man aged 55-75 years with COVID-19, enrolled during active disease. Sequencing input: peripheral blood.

The CDR3 sequence is CASSQGQGGRPLHF. As DNA, the CDR3 is TGTGCCAGCAGCCAAGGGCAGGGAGGACGTCCCCTCCACTTT. The chain recombines TRBV3-1 (or the pseudogene TRBV3-2) with TRBJ1-6, with a weak D call TRBD1 (5 bases). The germline CDR1 and CDR2 sequences are LGHDT and YNNKEL (reference sequence). Trimming removed 1 base at V and 13 bases at J, with 14 bases between. The CDR3 runs 14 residues.